The clone carrying this T cell receptor beta chain came up a few times. The data were obtained in a study of Ad26.COV2.S vaccination and SARS-CoV-2 variants. Measured with immunoSEQ multiplex PCR; TCRdb has only the in-frame clones, and not every one. The data hold 410,000 or so clones, with 92% observed a single time. The germline V gene encodes CDR1 KGHSH and CDR2 LQKENI. Trimming removed 3 bases from V and 1 base from J, with 6 bases in between. This CDR3 has 13 residues. The sample's treatment: 15 to 20 received Ad26.COV2.S at low or high dose, single or two shots; about five received placebo; per-sample allocation not given. The study sampled participants on day 63 after the first vaccine or placebo injection.

This clonotype was obtained from a person between 18 and 60 years old who received the Ad26.COV2.S COVID-19 vaccine or a placebo. The material sequenced was peripheral blood, taken in a trial of Ad26.COV2.S vaccine versus placebo. This chain links TRBV18 with TRBJ1-1; D is uncertain. The CDR3 region is CASSPVTNTEAFF. The DNA of the CDR3 is TGTGCCAGCTCACCGGTGACGAACACTGAAGCTTTCTTT.